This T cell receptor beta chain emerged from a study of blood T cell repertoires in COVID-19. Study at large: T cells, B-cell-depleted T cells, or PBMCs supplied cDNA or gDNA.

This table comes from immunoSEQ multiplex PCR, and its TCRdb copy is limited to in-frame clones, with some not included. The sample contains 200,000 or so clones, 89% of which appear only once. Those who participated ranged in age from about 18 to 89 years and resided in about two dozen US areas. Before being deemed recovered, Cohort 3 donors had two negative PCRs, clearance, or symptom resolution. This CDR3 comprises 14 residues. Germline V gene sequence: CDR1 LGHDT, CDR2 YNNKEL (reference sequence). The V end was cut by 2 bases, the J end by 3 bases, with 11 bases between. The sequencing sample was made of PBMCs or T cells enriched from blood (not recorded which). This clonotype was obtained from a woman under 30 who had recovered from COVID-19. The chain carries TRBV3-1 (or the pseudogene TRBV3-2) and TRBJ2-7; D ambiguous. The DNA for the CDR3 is TGTGCCAGCAGCCAAAGGCTAGTGAACTACGAGCAGTACTTC. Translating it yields CASSQRLVNYEQYF.